The 4 T cell receptor beta chains reported below all come from one sample, sequenced in a study of T-cell reconstitution after alpha-beta-depleted transplantation in children. Molecular barcoding with unique molecular identifiers was used for the TCRbeta library. TCRdb redid the calling of the PCR reads with MiXCR, one entry per CDR3 protein. Altogether around 340,000 distinct CDR3 sequences are present, 13% being singletons, with the ten largest covering 4.3%. The sequences come from PBMCs, collected from the stem cell graft. Receptors were obtained from a human donor who donated a stem cell graft to a child with Fanconi anemia.

Here the CDR3 reads CASSQEMYEAEAFF. For the CDR3, the DNA is TGCGCCAGCAGCCAAGAGATGTATGAGGCTGAAGCTTTCTTT. The chain has TRBV4-3 and TRBJ1-1, with D uncertain. CDR1 is LGHNA, CDR2 YSLEER, per germline. The CDR3 runs 14 residues. Trimming pared 0 bases from V and 6 bases from J, leaving 11 bases between.

The DNA for the CDR3 is TGTGCCAGCAGCTTAAGAGGACTAGCGGAAGAGACCCAGTACTTC. Residues: CASSLRGLAEETQYF. The chain recombines TRBV7-2 with TRBJ2-5; 10 bases line up with TRBD2. Unmatched junction bases numbered 3, after V lost 2 bases and J lost 3 bases. The V gene's germline CDR1 is SGHTA and CDR2 FQGNSA. The CDR3 is made up of 15 amino acids.

This clonotype was observed at least ten times. In DNA form, the CDR3 reads TGCGCCAGCAGCTTGTCCGGGGCCTCCTCCTACAATGAGCAGTTCTTC. This sequence encodes CASSLSGASSYNEQFF. The J gene is TRBJ2-1, the V gene TRBV5-1, with D perhaps being TRBD1 or TRBD2 (5 bases each). The CDR3 is 16 amino acids. V lost 1 base to trimming and J lost 0 bases, with 11 bases between them. CDR1 SGHRS and CDR2 YFSETQ come from the germline V gene.

This clonotype was picked up a small number of times. For the CDR3, the DNA is TGCAGCGTTGAAGGAGGGGGACAGGGACCCTACAATGAGCAGTTCTTC. As protein: CSVEGGGQGPYNEQFF. This chain uses TRBV29-1 with TRBJ2-1; 9 positions agree with TRBD1. Per germline, CDR1 SQVTM and CDR2 ANQGSEA. J lost 2 bases, V lost 1 base, and 6 bases had no gene match. CDR3 size: 16 residues.